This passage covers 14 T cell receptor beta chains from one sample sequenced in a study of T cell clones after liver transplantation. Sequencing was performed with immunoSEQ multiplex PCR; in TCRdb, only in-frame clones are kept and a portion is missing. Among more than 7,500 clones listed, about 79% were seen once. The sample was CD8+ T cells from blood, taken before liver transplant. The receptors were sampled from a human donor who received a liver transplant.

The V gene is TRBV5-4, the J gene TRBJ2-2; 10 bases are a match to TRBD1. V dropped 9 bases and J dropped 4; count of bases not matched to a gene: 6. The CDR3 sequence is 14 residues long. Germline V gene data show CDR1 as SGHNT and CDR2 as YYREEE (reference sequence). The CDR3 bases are TGTGCCATCCGACAGGGGGCGGTCACCGGGGAGCTGTTTTTT. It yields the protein CAIRQGAVTGELFF.

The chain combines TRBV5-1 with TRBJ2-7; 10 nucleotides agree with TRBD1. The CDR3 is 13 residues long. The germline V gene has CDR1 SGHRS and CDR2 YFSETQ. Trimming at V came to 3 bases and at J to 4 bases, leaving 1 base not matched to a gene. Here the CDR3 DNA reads TGCGCCAGCAGCTGGGACAGGGGTTACGAGCAGTACTTC. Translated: CASSWDRGYEQYF.

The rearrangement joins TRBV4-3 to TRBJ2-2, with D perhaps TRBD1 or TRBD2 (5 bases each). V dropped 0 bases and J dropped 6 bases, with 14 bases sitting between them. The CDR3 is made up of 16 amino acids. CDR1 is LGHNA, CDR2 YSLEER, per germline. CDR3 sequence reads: CASSQDHGTTAGELFF. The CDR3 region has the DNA TGCGCCAGCAGCCAAGATCATGGGACCACCGCCGGGGAGCTGTTTTTT.

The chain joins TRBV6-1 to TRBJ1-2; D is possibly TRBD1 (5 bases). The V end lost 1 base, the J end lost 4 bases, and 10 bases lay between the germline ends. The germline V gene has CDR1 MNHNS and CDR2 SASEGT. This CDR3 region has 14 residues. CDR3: CASSEGPGRYGYTF. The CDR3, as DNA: TGTGCCAGCAGTGAAGGTCCAGGGCGCTATGGCTACACCTTC.

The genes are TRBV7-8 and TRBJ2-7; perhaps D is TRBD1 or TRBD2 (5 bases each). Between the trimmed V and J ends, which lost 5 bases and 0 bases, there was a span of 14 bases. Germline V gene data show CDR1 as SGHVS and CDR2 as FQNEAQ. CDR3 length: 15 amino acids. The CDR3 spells CASSQRDDLSYEQYF. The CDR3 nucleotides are TGTGCCAGCAGCCAACGGGACGACCTCTCCTACGAGCAGTACTTC. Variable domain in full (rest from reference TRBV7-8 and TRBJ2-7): GAGVSQSPRYKVAKRGQDVALRCDPISGHVSLFWYQQALGQGPEFLTYFQNEAQLDKSGLPSDRFFAERPEGSVSTLKIQRTQQEDSAVYLCASSQRDDLSYEQYFGPGTRLTVT.

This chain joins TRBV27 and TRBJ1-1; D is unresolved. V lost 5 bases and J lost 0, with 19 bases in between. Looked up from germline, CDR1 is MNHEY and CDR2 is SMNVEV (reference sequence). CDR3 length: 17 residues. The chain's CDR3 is CASSRQGFPVMNTEAFF. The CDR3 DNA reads TGTGCCAGCAGTCGCCAAGGATTCCCTGTTATGAACACTGAAGCTTTCTTT.

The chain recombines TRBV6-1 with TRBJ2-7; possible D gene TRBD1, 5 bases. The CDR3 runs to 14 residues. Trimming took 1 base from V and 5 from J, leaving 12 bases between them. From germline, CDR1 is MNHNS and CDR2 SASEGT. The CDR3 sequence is CASSEGTGADEQYF. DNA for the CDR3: TGTGCCAGCAGTGAAGGTACAGGTGCGGACGAGCAGTACTTC.

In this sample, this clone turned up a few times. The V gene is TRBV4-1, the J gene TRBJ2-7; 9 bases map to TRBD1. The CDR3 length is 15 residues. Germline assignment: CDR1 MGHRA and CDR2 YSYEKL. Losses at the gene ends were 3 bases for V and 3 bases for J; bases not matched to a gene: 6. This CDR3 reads CASSHSPTGGYEQYF. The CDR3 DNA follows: TGCGCCAGCAGCCATTCCCCGACAGGGGGCTACGAGCAGTACTTC.

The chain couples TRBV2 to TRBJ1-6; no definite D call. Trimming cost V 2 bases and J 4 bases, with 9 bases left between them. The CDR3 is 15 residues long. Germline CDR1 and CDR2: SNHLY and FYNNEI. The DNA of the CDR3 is TGTGCCAGCAGTGAAAGGAACAGTTATAATTCACCCCTCCACTTT. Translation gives CASSERNSYNSPLHF.

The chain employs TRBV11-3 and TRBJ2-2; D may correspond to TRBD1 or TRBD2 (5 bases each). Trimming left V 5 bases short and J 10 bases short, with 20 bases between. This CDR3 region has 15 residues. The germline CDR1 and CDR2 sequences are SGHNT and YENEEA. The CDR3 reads CASSEPGTDLEELFF. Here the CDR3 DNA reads TGTGCCAGCAGCGAACCGGGGACGGACCTCGAGGAGCTGTTTTTT.

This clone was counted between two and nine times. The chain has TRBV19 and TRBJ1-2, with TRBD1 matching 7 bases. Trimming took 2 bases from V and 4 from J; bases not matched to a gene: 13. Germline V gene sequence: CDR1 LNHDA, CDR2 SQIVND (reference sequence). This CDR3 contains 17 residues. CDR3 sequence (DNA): TGTGCCAGTAGTATACGTGGTCCGAGGAGACAGGGCTATGGCTACACCTTC. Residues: CASSIRGPRRQGYGYTF.

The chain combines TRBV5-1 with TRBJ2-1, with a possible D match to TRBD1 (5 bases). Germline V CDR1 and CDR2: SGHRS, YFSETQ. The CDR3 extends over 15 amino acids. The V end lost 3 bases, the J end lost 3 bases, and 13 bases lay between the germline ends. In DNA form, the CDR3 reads TGCGCCAGCAGCTCCGATAGGGGTTACTACAATGAGCAGTTCTTC. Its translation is CASSSDRGYYNEQFF.

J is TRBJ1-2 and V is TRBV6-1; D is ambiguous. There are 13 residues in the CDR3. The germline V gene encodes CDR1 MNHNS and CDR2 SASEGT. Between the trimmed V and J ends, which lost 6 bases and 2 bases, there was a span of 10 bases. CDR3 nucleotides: TGTGCCAGCAGGCTAGGAGTAAACTATGGCTACACCTTC. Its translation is CASRLGVNYGYTF.

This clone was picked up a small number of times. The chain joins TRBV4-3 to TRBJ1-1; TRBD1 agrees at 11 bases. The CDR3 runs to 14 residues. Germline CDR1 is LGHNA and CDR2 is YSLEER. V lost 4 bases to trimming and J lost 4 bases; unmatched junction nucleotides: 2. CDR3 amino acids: CASSLGTGGTEAFF. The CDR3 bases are TGCGCCAGCAGCCTCGGGACAGGGGGCACTGAAGCTTTCTTT.